Detailed here is one T cell receptor (beta chain). The repertoire was sequenced with immunoSEQ multiplex PCR; TCRdb's copy has only in-frame clones and lacks some. The data contain some 150,000 clones, 90% of them seen just once; the ten biggest clones take up less than 2%. The CDR3 extends over 13 amino acids. The germline V and J ends were trimmed by 1 base and 5 bases, with 9 bases remaining between them. Per germline, CDR1 SGHAT and CDR2 FQNNGV. This specimen belongs to a study of T cell responses to AZD1222 COVID-19 vaccine. This TCR came from an adult in good health. This chain connects TRBV11-2 to TRBJ2-7; maybe TRBD1 (6 bases). The specimen was peripheral blood, collected on day 0 of AZD1222 vaccination. The CDR3: CASSLGNRDEQYF. CDR3 nucleotide sequence: TGTGCCAGCAGCTTAGGGAACAGGGACGAGCAGTACTTC. The full variable domain, rest sourced from reference TRBV11-2 and TRBJ2-7, is EAGVAQSPRYKIIEKRQSVAFWCNPISGHATLYWYQQILGQGPKLLIQFQNNGVVDDSQLPKDRFSAERLKGVDSTLKIQPAKLEDSAVYLCASSLGNRDEQYFGPGTRLTVT.